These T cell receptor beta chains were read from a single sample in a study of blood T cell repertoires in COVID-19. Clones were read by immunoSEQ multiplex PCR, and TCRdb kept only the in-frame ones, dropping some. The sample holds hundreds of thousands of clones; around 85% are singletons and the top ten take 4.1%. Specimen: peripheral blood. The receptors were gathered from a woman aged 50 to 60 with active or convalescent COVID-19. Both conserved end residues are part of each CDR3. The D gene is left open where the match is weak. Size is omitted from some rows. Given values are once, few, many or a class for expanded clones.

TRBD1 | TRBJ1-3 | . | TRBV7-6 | TGTGCCAGCAGCCTGAGACAGGGCGGTGGAAACACCATATATTTT | CASSLRQGGGNTIYF
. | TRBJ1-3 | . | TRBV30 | TGTGCCCACGAGCGGGCAAACACCATATATTTT | CAHERANTIYF
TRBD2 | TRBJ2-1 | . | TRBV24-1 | TGTGCCACCAGTGACGGGACTATTCTCTACAATGAGCAGTTCTTC | CATSDGTILYNEQFF
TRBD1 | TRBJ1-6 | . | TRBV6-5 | TGTGCCAGCAGTTACGGTGGTGGGACAGGGGAATCACCCCTCCACTTT | CASSYGGGTGESPLHF
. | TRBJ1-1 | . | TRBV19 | TGTGCCAGTAGTATTACAGGGTACACTGAAGCTTTCTTT | CASSITGYTEAFF
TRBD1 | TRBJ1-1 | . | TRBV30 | TGTGCCTGGCGCCGGGGGACAGGGCCTCAAATGAACACTGAAGCTTTCTTT | CAWRRGTGPQMNTEAFF
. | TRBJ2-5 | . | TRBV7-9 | TGTGCCAGCAGCTTAGCCGGGGGAGAGACCCAGTACTTC | CASSLAGGETQYF
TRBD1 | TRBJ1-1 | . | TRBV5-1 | TGCGCCAGCAGCCAAGGGACAGCCACTGAAGCTTTCTTT | CASSQGTATEAFF
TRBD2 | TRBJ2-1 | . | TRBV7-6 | TGTGCCAGCAGCTCCGCTAGCGGGAGTAAAGGTGAGCAGTTCTTC | CASSSASGSKGEQFF
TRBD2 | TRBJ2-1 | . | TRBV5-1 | TGCGCCAGCAGCTTGAGCGGGGGAGTAAACAATGAGCAGTTCTTC | CASSLSGGVNNEQFF
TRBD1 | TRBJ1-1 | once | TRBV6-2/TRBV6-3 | TGTGCCAGCAGTAACAATCTACAGGGGTTTAAGACTGAAGCTTTCTTT | CASSNNLQGFKTEAFF
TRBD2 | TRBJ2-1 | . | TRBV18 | TGTGCCAGCTCACTCCGACTAGCGGGGGCCACTACGAGCTCCTACAATGAGCAGTTCTTC | CASSLRLAGATTSSYNEQFF
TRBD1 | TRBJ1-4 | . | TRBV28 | TGTGCCAGCAGTTCGCTACGGGACAGGGAGGGAGGGGAAAAACTGTTTTTT | CASSSLRDREGGEKLFF
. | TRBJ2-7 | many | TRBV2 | TGTGCCAGCGGGACACTTTACGAGCAGTACTTC | CASGTLYEQYF
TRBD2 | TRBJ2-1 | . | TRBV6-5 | TGTGCCAGCAGACTGACTAGCGGGCCTTACAATGAGCAGTTCTTC | CASRLTSGPYNEQFF
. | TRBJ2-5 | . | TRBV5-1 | TGCGCCAGCAGCTTGCCCTACCAAGAGACCCAGTACTTC | CASSLPYQETQYF
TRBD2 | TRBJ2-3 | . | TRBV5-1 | TGCGCCAGCAGCCCAGGACTAGCGGGATCTCAGGGTACGCAGTATTTT | CASSPGLAGSQGTQYF
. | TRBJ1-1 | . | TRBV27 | TGTGCCAGCAGTTTCGGAGTTGACACTGAAGCTTTCTTT | CASSFGVDTEAFF
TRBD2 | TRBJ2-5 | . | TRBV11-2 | TGTGCCAGCAGCCCCCGGGGGGCGGGAGGGCCCCCAGAGACCCAGTACTTC | CASSPRGAGGPPETQYF
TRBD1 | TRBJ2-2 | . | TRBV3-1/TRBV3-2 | TGTGCCAGCAGCCAACTAACAGGGGGCGGCGGGGAGCTGTTTTTT | CASSQLTGGGGELFF
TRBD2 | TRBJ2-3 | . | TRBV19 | TGTGCCAGTAGTATAATCGGACTAGCGGGAGGTTACACAGATACGCAGTATTTT | CASSIIGLAGGYTDTQYF
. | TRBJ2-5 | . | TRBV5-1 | TGCGCCAGCAGCTTGGCTGGGGGCGGAGAGACCCAGTACTTC | CASSLAGGGETQYF
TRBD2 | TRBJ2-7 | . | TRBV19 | TGTGCCAGCAGAACTAGCGGGAACTCCTACGAGCAGTACTTC | CASRTSGNSYEQYF
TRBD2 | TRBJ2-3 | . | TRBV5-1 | TGCGCCAGCAGCGGGGGACTACTCGGGGCAGATACGCAGTATTTT | CASSGGLLGADTQYF
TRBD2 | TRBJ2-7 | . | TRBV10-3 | TGTGCCATCAGTGCCAGCGGGAGCACCTACGAGCAGTACTTC | CAISASGSTYEQYF
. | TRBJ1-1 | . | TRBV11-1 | TGTGCCAGCAGCTTAGAACGGGGAACTGAAGCTTTCTTT | CASSLERGTEAFF
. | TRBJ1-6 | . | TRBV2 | TGTGCCAGCAGTCAACCACAGGGCTTCCATAATTCACCCCTCCACTTT | CASSQPQGFHNSPLHF
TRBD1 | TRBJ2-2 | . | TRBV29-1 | TGCAGCGTTGAAAAATCCAGACCTGGGACAGGGGTCACCGGGGAGCTGTTTTTT | CSVEKSRPGTGVTGELFF
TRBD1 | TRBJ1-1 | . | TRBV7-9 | TGTGCCAGCAGCGCCTTCGGGACAGGGAGCACTGAAGCTTTCTTT | CASSAFGTGSTEAFF
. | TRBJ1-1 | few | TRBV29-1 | TGCAGCGTTCACCACCAGGTGAACACTGAAGCTTTCTTT | CSVHHQVNTEAFF
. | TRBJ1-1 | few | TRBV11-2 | TGTGCCAGCAGTTTCGGGGGGGCAGGGAGCACTGAAGCTTTCTTT | CASSFGGAGSTEAFF
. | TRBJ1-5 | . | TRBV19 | TGTGCCAGTAGTCCTTCCCCCCACAGGGATCAGCCCCAGCATTTT | CASSPSPHRDQPQHF
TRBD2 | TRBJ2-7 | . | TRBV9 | TGTGCCAGCAGCGTAGGATCTAGCGGGCCCTACGAGCAGTACTTC | CASSVGSSGPYEQYF
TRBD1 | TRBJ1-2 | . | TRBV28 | TGTGCCAGCAGTTTACAGGGGGCTCCTAACTATGGCTACACCTTC | CASSLQGAPNYGYTF
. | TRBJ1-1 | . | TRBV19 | TGTGCCAGTAGTATAGGTAGGCGATGGATCGGGGACACTGAAGCTTTCTTT | CASSIGRRWIGDTEAFF
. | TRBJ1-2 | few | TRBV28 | TGTGCCACCGCCGGACTAGGCTACACCTTC | CATAGLGYTF
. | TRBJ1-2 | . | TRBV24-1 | TGTGCCACCAGTGATTTCCCGGGAAACTATGGCTACACCTTC | CATSDFPGNYGYTF
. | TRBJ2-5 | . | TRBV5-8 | TGTGCCAGCAGCTTGGGCAGGCAAGAGACCCAGTACTTC | CASSLGRQETQYF
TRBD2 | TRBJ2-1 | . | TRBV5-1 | TGCGCCAGCACCTTAGCGGGAGTGTCCTACAATGAGCAGTTCTTC | CASTLAGVSYNEQFF
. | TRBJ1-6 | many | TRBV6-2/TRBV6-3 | TGTGCCAGCAGTCGGGGGGGAACTAATTCACCCCTCCACTTT | CASSRGGTNSPLHF
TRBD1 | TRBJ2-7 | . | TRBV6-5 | TGTGCCAGCAGCCGGGACAGTACCTACGAGCAGTACTTC | CASSRDSTYEQYF
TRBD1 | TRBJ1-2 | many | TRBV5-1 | TGCGCCAGCAGCTTGGCCGCGACAGGGGGTGGCTACACCTTC | CASSLAATGGGYTF
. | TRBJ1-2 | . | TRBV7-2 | TGTGCCAGCAGCTTAGGTGGCCCCCGTGACTATGGCTACACCTTC | CASSLGGPRDYGYTF
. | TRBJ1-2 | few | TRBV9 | TGTGCCAGCAGCGTAGATGGAGGGTATGGCTACACCTTC | CASSVDGGYGYTF
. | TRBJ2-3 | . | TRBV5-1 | TGCGCCAGCAGCTTGGCCAGAAATACAGATACGCAGTATTTT | CASSLARNTDTQYF
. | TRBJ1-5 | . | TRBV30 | TGTGCCTGGTCCCACTCTTTCGGCAATCAGCCCCAGCATTTT | CAWSHSFGNQPQHF
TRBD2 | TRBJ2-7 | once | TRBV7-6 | TGTGCCAGCAGCCCCCATGCGGCGGGAGTAGTGTACGAGCAGTACTTC | CASSPHAAGVVYEQYF
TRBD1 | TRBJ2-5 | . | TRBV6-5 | TGTGCCAGCAGTTCCCGGGACAGGGGAGAGACCCAGTACTTC | CASSSRDRGETQYF
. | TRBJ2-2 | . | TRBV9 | TGTGCCAGCAGCGTAGGAGTATTCGCGAACACCGGGGAGCTGTTTTTT | CASSVGVFANTGELFF
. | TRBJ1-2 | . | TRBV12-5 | TGTGCTAGTGGTTTGGCCCGGGCAGGGATTAACTATGGCTACACCTTC | CASGLARAGINYGYTF
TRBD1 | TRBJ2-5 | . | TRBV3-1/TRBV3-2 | TGTGCCAGCAGCCATGCGCAGGGGGCAGAGACCCAGTACTTC | CASSHAQGAETQYF
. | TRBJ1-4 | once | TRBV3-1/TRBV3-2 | TGTGCCAGCAGCCAATCAAGCAGGGCCGAAAAACTGTTTTTT | CASSQSSRAEKLFF
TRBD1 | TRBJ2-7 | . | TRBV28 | TGTGCCAGCAGTCTACTCGTGGCTGGGACAGGGGACGGCGAGCAGTACTTC | CASSLLVAGTGDGEQYF
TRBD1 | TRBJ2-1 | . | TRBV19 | TGTGCCAGTAGTATAGGCGGCAGGGGGCGGAATGAGCAGTTCTTC | CASSIGGRGRNEQFF
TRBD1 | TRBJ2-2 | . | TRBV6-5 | TGTGCCAGCAGTTCGCCACAGGGGGTGCCCGGGGAGCTGTTTTTT | CASSSPQGVPGELFF
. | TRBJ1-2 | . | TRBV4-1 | TGCGCCAGCAGCCAGGGGCCCTATGGCTACACCTTC | CASSQGPYGYTF
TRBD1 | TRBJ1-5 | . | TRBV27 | TGTGCCAGCAGTTTGGGGACAGGGGAGAATCAGCCCCAGCATTTT | CASSLGTGENQPQHF